This T cell receptor (beta chain) was documented in a study of blood T cell repertoires in COVID-19. Overall study: Spain, Italy and the United States supplied samples that represented acute and convalescent COVID-19.

Repertoires were generated with immunoSEQ multiplex PCR, while TCRdb's copy carries only in-frame clones and drops some. The sample has hundreds of thousands of clones, roughly 90% seen once. Looked up from germline, CDR1 is SGHNT and CDR2 is YENEEA. This CDR3 comprises 14 residues. The J segment lost 6 bases and the V segment lost 3 bases, leaving 7 bases of the junction unmatched. This chain joins TRBV11-3 and TRBJ2-7; 8 nucleotides line up with TRBD2. This sequence originates from a woman aged 25 to 39 with COVID-19, enrolled during active disease. The sample comprised peripheral blood. The CDR3 sequence is CASSLGAGAGEQYV. The CDR3, as DNA: TGTGCCAGCAGCTTGGGAGCGGGAGCGGGCGAGCAGTACGTC.